A selection of T cell receptor beta chains follows, all from one sample in a study of cytomegalovirus exposure and HLA in healthy donors. TCRdb's table, derived via immunoSEQ multiplex PCR, lists solely in-frame clones and lacks some. The sample lists 150,000 to 200,000 clones, roughly 85% seen once, with around a sixth in the top ten. Sequencing was carried out using PBMCs. The origin of the receptors is a man aged 18-30 years in good health and CMV-seropositive. Each CDR3 is given with its conserved first and last residue. Each record gives: D gene, clone size, V gene, J gene, CDR3 DNA, CDR3 protein. The D gene is left open where the match is weak. Not all rows give a size; the values are once, few, many and, for expanded clones, a class.

>TRBD2|NA|TRBV7-8|TRBJ2-7
TGTGCCAGCAGCTTCACAGCGGGAGGCGGGGTTGGCGAGCAGTACTTC
CASSFTAGGGVGEQYF
>TRBD1|NA|TRBV5-6|TRBJ1-3
TGTGCCAGCAGCTTGTACACAGGGGTTGCCACCATATATTTT
CASSLYTGVATIYF
>NA|NA|TRBV7-9|TRBJ1-2
TGTGCCAGCAGCTCTACTGCGGGGGATGGCTACACCTTC
CASSSTAGDGYTF
>TRBD1|once|TRBV28|TRBJ1-5
TGTGCCAGCAGTAAATTTACCGGGACAGGGGGCCGTCAGCCCCAGCATTTT
CASSKFTGTGGRQPQHF
>TRBD1|NA|TRBV14|TRBJ1-2
TGTGCCAGCAGCCAAACTCTACAGGGGATCTATGGCTACACCTTC
CASSQTLQGIYGYTF
>NA|NA|TRBV5-1|TRBJ1-2
TGCGCCAGCTCCTCCGGTCACTATGGCTACACCTTC
CASSSGHYGYTF
>TRBD2|NA|TRBV9|TRBJ2-1
TGTGCCAGCAGCGCGCCGACTAGCGGGGGGGCAATGAACAATGAGCAGTTCTTC
CASSAPTSGGAMNNEQFF
>NA|NA|TRBV30|TRBJ1-2
TGTGCCTGGAGTGTCCCAGGGTATGGCTACACCTTC
CAWSVPGYGYTF
>TRBD2|NA|TRBV11-2|TRBJ2-1
TGTGCCAGCAGCGCTACTAGCGGGAGTCCCAATGAGCAGTTCTTC
CASSATSGSPNEQFF
>NA|NA|TRBV19|TRBJ1-1
TGTGCCAGTAGTATTCTGGCGAACACTGAAGCTTTCTTT
CASSILANTEAFF
>TRBD1|NA|TRBV5-6|TRBJ2-3
TGTGCCAGCAGCTGGACAGGGGGGCCAGATACGCAGTATTTT
CASSWTGGPDTQYF
>NA|NA|TRBV6-5|TRBJ1-6
TGTGCCAGCAGTTACTTCGGACAGATGGATTCACCCCTCCACTTT
CASSYFGQMDSPLHF
>TRBD2|NA|TRBV9|TRBJ2-1
TGTGCCAGCAGCGGGGGAGGGACCTCCTACAATGAGCAGTTCTTC
CASSGGGTSYNEQFF
>NA|NA|TRBV4-1|TRBJ2-2
TGCGCGATAGAGAAGAACACCGGGGAGCTGTTTTTT
CAIEKNTGELFF
>NA|few|TRBV5-8|TRBJ1-2
TGTGCCAGCCCATCGGAAGGAGTAGGCTTC
CASPSEGVGF
>TRBD2|NA|TRBV11-3|TRBJ2-1
TGTGCCAGCAGCTTTCCAATCTTAGCGGGGTCCCCCCAGTTCTTC
CASSFPILAGSPQFF
>NA|few|TRBV18|TRBJ2-7
TGTGCCAGCTCACCGCGCAGGCCTACGGAGCAGTACTTC
CASSPRRPTEQYF
>NA|NA|TRBV7-6|TRBJ1-1
TGTGCCAGCAGCGCAGGGGAGCTCACTGAAGCTTTCTTT
CASSAGELTEAFF
>TRBD2|many|TRBV28|TRBJ2-7
TGTGCCAGCAACCCCGACGTGGGAGGGGAGCAGTACTTC
CASNPDVGGEQYF
>NA|NA|TRBV11-2|TRBJ2-7
TGTGCCAGCAGCTCTCAGGGAAGCCCCTACGAGCAGTACTTC
CASSSQGSPYEQYF
>NA|NA|TRBV29-1|TRBJ1-1
TGCAGCGCCCCGGGTGGCAGCCTGAACACTGAAGCTTTCTTT
CSAPGGSLNTEAFF
>NA|NA|TRBV5-1|TRBJ1-1
TGCGCCAGCAGCCCCCCGGGGATGGGGGCTTTCTTT
CASSPPGMGAFF
>TRBD1|NA|TRBV5-6|TRBJ1-5
TGTGCCAGCAGCTTGTATGGACAGGGCAATCAGCCCCAGCATTTT
CASSLYGQGNQPQHF
>NA|NA|TRBV19|TRBJ1-2
TGTGCCAGTTCAGTTGCGTCGGCAGCGAACTATGGCTACACCTTC
CASSVASAANYGYTF
>NA|NA|TRBV2|TRBJ2-5
TGTGCCAGCAGTGGCCGGACACAAGAGACCCAGTACTTC
CASSGRTQETQYF
>NA|NA|TRBV11-3|TRBJ1-1
TGTGCCAGCAGCTTAGGGCAGGGCCATGGTTTCTTT
CASSLGQGHGFF
>TRBD2|NA|TRBV5-8|TRBJ2-7
TGTGCCAGCAGCCCTTGGGGAGGGGCGGGGGAGCAGTACTTC
CASSPWGGAGEQYF
>TRBD1|NA|TRBV14|TRBJ2-6
TGTGCCAGCAGCCCGGGACAGGGTGTCTCCTCTGGGGCCAACGTCCTGACTTTC
CASSPGQGVSSGANVLTF
>NA|NA|TRBV4-1|TRBJ1-2
TGCGCCAGCAGCCAAGGGGGCCCCTATGGCTACACCTTC
CASSQGGPYGYTF